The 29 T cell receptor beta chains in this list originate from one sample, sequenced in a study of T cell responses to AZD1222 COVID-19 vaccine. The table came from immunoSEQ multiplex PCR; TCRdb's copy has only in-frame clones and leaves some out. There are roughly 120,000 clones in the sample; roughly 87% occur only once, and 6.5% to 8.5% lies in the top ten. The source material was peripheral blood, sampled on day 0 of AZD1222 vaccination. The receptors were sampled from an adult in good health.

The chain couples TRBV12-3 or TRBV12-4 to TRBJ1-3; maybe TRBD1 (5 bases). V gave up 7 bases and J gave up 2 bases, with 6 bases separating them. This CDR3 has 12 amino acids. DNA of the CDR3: TGTGCCAGCACGGGGGCTGGAAACACCATATATTTT. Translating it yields CASTGAGNTIYF.

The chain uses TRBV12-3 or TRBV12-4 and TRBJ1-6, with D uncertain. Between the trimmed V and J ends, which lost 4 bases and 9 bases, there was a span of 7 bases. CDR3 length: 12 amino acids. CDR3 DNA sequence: TGTGCCAGCAGTTATGGTATTTCACCCCTCCACTTT. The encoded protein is CASSYGISPLHF.

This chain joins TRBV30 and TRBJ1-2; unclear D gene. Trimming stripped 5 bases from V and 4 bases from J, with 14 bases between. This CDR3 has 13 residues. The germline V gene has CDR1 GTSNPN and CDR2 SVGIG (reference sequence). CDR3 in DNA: TGTGCCTGGTTGGCGGGAATCGGCTATGGCTACACCTTC. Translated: CAWLAGIGYGYTF.

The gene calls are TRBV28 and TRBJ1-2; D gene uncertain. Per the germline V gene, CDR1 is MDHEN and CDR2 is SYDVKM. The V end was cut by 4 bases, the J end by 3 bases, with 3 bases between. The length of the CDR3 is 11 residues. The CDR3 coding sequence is TGTGCCAGCAGTTCGGACTATGGCTACACCTTC. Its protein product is CASSSDYGYTF.

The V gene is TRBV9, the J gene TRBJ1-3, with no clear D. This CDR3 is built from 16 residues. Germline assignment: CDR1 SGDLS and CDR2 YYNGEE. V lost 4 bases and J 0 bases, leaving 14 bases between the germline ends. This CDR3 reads CASSPSKLSSGNTIYF. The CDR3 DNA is TGTGCCAGCAGCCCCTCGAAATTGAGCTCTGGAAACACCATATATTTT.

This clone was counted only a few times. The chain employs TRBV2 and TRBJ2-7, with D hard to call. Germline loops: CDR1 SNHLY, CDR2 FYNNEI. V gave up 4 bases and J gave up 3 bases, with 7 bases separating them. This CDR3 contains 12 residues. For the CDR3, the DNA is TGTGCCAGCAGTGCAGAGAGCTACGAGCAGTACTTC. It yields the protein CASSAESYEQYF.

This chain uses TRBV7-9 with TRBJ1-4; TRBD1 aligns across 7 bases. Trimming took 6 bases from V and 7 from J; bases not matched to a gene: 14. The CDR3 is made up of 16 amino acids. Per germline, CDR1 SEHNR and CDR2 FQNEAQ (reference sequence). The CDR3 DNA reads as TGTGCCAGCAGTTCCCAGCCAGGAGGGGGCGGTGAAAAACTGTTTTTT. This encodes CASSSQPGGGGEKLFF. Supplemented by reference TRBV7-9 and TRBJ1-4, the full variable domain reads DTGVSQNPRHKITKRGQNVTFRCDPISEHNRLYWYRQTLGQGPEFLTYFQNEAQLEKSRLLSDRFSAERPKGSFSTLEIQRTEQGDSAMYLCASSSQPGGGGEKLFFGSGTQLSVL.

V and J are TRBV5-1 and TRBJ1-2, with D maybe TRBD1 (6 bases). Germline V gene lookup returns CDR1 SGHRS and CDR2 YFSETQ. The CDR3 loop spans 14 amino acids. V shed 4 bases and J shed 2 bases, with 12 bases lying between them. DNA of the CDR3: TGCGCCAGCAGCGTGGGGGGCGGAAACTATGGCTACACCTTC. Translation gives CASSVGGGNYGYTF.

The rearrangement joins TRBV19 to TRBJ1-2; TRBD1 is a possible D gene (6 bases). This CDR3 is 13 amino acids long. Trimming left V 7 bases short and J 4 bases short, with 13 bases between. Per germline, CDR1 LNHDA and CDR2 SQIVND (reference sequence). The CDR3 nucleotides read TGTGCCAGTAAGGGGGGGCGCGTCTATGGCTACACCTTC. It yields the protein CASKGGRVYGYTF.

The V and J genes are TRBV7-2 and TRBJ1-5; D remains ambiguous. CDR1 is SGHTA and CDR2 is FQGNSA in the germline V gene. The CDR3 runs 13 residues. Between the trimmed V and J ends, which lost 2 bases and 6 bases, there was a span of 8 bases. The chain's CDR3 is CASSLYRAQPQHF. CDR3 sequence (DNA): TGTGCCAGCAGCTTATACAGAGCTCAGCCCCAGCATTTT.

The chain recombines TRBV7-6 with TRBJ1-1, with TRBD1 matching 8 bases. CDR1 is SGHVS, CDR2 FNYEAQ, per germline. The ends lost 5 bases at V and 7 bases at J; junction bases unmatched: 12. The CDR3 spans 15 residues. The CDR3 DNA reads TGTGCCAGCAGCCTTCGACCAGGGGGCGAGGGTGAAGCTTTCTTT. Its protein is CASSLRPGGEGEAFF.

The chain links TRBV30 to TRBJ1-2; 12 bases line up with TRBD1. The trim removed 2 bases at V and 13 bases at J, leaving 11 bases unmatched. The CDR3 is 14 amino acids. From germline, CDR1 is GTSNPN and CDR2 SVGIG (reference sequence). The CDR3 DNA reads TGTGCCTGGAGTAAAATTGGGACAGGGGGCGCGAGCACCTTC. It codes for CAWSKIGTGGASTF.

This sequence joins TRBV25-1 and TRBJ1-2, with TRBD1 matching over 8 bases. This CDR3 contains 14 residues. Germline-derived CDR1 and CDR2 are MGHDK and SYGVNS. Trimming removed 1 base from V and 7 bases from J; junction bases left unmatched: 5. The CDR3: CASSEFPGGGGYTF. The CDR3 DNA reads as TGTGCCAGCAGTGAATTCCCAGGGGGCGGTGGCTACACCTTC.

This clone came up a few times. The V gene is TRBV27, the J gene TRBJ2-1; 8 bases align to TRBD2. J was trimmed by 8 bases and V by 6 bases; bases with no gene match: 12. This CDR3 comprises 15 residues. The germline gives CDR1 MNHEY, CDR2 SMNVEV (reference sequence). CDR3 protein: CASSPGTARGDEQFF. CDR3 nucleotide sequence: TGTGCCAGCAGCCCCGGTACGGCGCGGGGGGATGAGCAGTTCTTC.

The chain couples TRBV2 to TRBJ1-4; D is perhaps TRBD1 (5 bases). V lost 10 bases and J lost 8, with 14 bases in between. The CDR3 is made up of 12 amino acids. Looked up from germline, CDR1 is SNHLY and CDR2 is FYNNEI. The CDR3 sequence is CATSDSPEKLFF. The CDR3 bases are TGTGCCACATCCGACAGTCCCGAAAAACTGTTTTTT. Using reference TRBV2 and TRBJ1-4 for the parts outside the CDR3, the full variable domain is EPEVTQTPSHQVTQMGQEVILRCVPISNHLYFYWYRQILGQKVEFLVSFYNNEISEKSEIFDDQFSVERPDGSNFTLKIRSTKLEDSAMYFCATSDSPEKLFFGSGTQLSVL.

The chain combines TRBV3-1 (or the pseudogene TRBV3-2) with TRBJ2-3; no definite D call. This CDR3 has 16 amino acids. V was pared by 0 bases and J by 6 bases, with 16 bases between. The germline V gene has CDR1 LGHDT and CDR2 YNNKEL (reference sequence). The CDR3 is CASSQDLTLAGDTQYF. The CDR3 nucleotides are TGTGCCAGCAGCCAAGATCTGACTCTCGCCGGGGATACGCAGTATTTT.

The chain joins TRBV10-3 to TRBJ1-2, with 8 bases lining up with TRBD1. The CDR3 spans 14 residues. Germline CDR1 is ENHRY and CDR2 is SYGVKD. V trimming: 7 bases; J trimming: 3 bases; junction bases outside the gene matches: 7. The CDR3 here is CAITPGQADYGYTF. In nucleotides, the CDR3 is TGTGCCATCACCCCGGGACAGGCGGACTATGGCTACACCTTC.

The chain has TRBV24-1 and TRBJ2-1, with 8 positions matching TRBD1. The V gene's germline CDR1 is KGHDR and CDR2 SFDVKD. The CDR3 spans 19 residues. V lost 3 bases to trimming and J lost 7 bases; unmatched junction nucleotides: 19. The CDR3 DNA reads TGTGCCACCAGTGATCCGTTCCGAGGGACAGGTGGATCGGGGAATGAGCAGTTCTTC. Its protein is CATSDPFRGTGGSGNEQFF.

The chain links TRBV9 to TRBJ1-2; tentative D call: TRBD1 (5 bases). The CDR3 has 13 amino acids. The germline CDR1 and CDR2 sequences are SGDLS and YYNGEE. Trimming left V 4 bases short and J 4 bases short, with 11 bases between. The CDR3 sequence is CASSTTAFYGYTF. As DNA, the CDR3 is TGTGCCAGCAGCACGACAGCGTTCTATGGCTACACCTTC.

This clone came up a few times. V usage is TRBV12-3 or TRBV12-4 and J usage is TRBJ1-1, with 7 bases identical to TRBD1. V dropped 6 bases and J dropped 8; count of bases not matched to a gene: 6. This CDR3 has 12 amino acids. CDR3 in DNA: TGTGCCAGCAGATTCGACAGGGCGGAAGCTTTCTTT. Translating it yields CASRFDRAEAFF.

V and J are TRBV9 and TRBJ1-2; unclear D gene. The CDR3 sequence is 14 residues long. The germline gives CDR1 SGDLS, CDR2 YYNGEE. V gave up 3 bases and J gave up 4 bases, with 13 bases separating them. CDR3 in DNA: TGTGCCAGCAGCGGACGGATGGGCCTCTATGGCTACACCTTC. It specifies CASSGRMGLYGYTF. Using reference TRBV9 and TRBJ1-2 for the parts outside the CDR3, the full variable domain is DSGVTQTPKHLITATGQRVTLRCSPRSGDLSVYWYQQSLDQGLQFLIQYYNGEERAKGNILERFSAQQFPDLHSELNLSSLELGDSALYFCASSGRMGLYGYTFGSGTRLTVV.

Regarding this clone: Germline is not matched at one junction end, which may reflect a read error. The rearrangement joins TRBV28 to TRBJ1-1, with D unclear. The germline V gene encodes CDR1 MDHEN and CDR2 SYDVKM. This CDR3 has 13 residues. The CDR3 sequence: CASSQTWNAEAFF. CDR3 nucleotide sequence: TGTGCCAGCAGCCAGACCTGGAACGCTGAAGCTTTCTTT.

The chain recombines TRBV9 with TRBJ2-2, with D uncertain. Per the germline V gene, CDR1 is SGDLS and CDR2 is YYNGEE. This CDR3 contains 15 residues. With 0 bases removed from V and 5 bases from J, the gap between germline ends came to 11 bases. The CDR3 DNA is TGTGCCAGCAGCGTAGGCTTGGTGGGGACCGGGGAGCTGTTTTTT. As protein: CASSVGLVGTGELFF.

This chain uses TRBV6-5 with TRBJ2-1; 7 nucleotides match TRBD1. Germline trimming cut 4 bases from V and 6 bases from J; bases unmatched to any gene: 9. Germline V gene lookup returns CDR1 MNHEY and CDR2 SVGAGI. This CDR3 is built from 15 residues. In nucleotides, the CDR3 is TGTGCCAGCAGTTCCACAGGGGAAGTAGTCAATGAGCAGTTCTTC. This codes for CASSSTGEVVNEQFF.

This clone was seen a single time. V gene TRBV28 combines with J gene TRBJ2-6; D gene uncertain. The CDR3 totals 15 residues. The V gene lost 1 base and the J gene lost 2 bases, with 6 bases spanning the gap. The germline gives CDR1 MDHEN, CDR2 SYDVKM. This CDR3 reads CASSLSVPGANVLTF. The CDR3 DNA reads TGTGCCAGCAGTTTATCCGTGCCTGGGGCCAACGTCCTGACTTTC. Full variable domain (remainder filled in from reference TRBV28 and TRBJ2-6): DVKVTQSSRYLVKRTGEKVFLECVQDMDHENMFWYRQDPGLGLRLIYFSYDVKMKEKGDIPEGYSVSREKKERFSLILESASTNQTSMYLCASSLSVPGANVLTFGAGSRLTVL.

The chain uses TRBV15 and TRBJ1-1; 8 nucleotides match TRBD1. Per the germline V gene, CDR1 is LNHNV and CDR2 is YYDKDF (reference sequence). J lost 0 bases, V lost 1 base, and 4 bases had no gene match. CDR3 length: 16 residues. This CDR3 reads CATSRGQGQVNTEAFF. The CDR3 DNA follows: TGTGCCACCAGCAGAGGACAGGGACAGGTGAACACTGAAGCTTTCTTT.

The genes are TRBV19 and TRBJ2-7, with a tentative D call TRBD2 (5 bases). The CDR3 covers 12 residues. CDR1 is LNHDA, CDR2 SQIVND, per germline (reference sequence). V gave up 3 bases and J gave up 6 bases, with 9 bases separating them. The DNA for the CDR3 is TGTGCCAGTAGTATTCCGGGGAGCGAGCAGTACTTC. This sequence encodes CASSIPGSEQYF.

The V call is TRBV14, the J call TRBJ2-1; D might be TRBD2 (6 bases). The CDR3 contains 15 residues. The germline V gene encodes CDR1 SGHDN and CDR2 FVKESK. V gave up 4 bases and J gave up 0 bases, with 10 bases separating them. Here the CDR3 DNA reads TGTGCCAGCAGCCTGCGGGACCACTCCTACAATGAGCAGTTCTTC. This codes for CASSLRDHSYNEQFF.

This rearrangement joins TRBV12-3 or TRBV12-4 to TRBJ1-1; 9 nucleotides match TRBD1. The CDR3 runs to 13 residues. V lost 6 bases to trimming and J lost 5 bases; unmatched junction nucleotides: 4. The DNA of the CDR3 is TGTGCCAGCAGGGGGACAGGGTTGACTGAAGCTTTCTTT. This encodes CASRGTGLTEAFF.